A selection of T cell receptor beta chains follows, all from one sample in a study of T cells in Graves' hyperthyroidism and ophthalmopathy. TCRdb independently ran MiXCR on the multiplex PCR reads; one entry per CDR3 protein. This table has 330,000 or so distinct CDR3 sequences, 18% appearing once. Sequencing was done on a sample of blood. The receptor set was obtained from a woman aged 40 to 50 with Graves' ophthalmopathy. Both conserved end residues are part of each CDR3. D genes are given only for firm matches. Clone sizes are given selectively: once, few, many, or a class where the clone is expanded.

CASHTGLATEAFF	TRBV28	.	many	TRBJ1-1
CATSREARAPLHF	TRBV15	.	many	TRBJ1-6
CASRPSGSYEQYF	TRBV12-3/TRBV12-4	TRBD2	few	TRBJ2-7
CASSYGTGGNTEAFF	TRBV6-2/TRBV6-3	TRBD1	.	TRBJ1-1
CACPGTSDGYTF	TRBV30	.	many	TRBJ1-2
CASSIGQGAGTEAFF	TRBV19	TRBD1	once	TRBJ1-1
CASSFVRAWETQYF	TRBV28	.	many	TRBJ2-5
CASSLAVSENLGEAFF	TRBV5-1	.	many	TRBJ1-1
CSASRGYRNTEAFF	TRBV20-1	.	many	TRBJ1-1
CASSTRTGAGTQYF	TRBV7-2	.	many	TRBJ2-5
CASSLVGQNYGYTF	TRBV7-9	.	many	TRBJ1-2
CAWIGSGSETQYF	TRBV30	TRBD2	.	TRBJ2-5
CASSTALAGVTYEQYF	TRBV6-1	TRBD2	many	TRBJ2-7
CAISERETETQYF	TRBV10-3	.	many	TRBJ2-5
CASSERSLGGTQYF	TRBV12-3/TRBV12-4	.	.	TRBJ2-5
CASRREVGPQETQYF	TRBV5-1	.	many	TRBJ2-5
CASGLVSVGGYTF	TRBV12-5	.	many	TRBJ1-2
CASSLSSLIYEQYF	TRBV5-1	.	many	TRBJ2-7